This TCR beta chain appears in the sequencing data of a study of control samples from healthy donors and cancer patients. This clone was counted a single time. This CDR3 has 14 residues. The V and J ends lost 5 bases and 3 bases respectively, with 11 bases between them. CDR1 and CDR2 from the germline V gene are SGHVS and FQNEAQ. Only in-frame clones appear in the TCRdb table, and some are missing; sequencing was by immunoSEQ multiplex PCR. This sample yields just over 150,000 clones, of which roughly 94% are seen a single time; 8.5% belongs to the top ten. This sequence was found in a woman aged 40 to 55 in good health. The V and J genes are TRBV7-8 and TRBJ2-1, with D possibly TRBD2 on 6 matching bases. Sample: blood. CDR3 region: CASSNGDFYNEQFF. The CDR3 DNA reads as TGTGCCAGCAGCAATGGGGACTTCTACAATGAGCAGTTCTTC.